This T cell receptor (beta chain) was sequenced during a study of blood T cell repertoires in COVID-19. Overall study context: Material from acute and convalescent COVID-19 was sourced from the United States, Italy and Spain. PBMCs, B-cell-depleted T cells, or T cells were the source of the cDNA or gDNA that made up the material.

V dropped 7 bases and J dropped 4; count of bases not matched to a gene: 9. Looked up from germline, CDR1 is MDHEN and CDR2 is SYDVKM. CDR3 size: 15 residues. As handled by the study authors: Amplified reference gene primers provided the basis for estimating nucleated cell counts. Using immunoSEQ multiplex PCR, the repertoire was profiled, and TCRdb retains in-frame clones only, with some absent. The V and J calls and clone size were taken over from that table, and D and trimming were inferred from the DNA. The sample yields about 140,000 clones, 88% seen once. This chain connects TRBV28 to TRBJ1-2; 10 bases map to TRBD1. The sequenced material came from peripheral blood. The sequence was collected from a woman aged 55-69 years with acute or convalescent COVID-19. Here the CDR3 reads CASTPSGQGFYGYTF. The DNA for the CDR3 is TGTGCCAGCACCCCCTCGGGACAGGGGTTCTATGGCTACACCTTC.